The 6 T cell receptor beta chains below were found in one sample sequenced in a study of human T cells and chemical hapten exposure. MiXCR, run by TCRdb on the RACE reads, gives a single entry per CDR3 protein. The sample consists of about 93,000 distinct CDR3 sequences, about 8.5% of them appearing once. Time point indicated: pre-sensitization, week 0. Documented treatment: therapeutic diphenylcyclopropenone sensitization with weekly scalp DPC. The sample was whole blood, taken in connection with sensitization to the hapten diphenylcyclopropenone (DPC). These TCRs come from a man aged 35 to 55 with alopecia areata. Some clones in this sample may be carry-over from other donors' samples.

This clonotype was counted only a few times. This chain joins TRBV27 and TRBJ2-7, with 9 bases aligning to TRBD1. The CDR3 is made up of 20 amino acids. Germline values: CDR1 MNHEY, CDR2 SMNVEV (reference sequence). The V segment lost 3 bases and the J segment 5 bases; nucleotides outside the gene matches: 23. CDR3 region: CASSFTRKPTGDRDSNEQYV. CDR3 in DNA: TGTGCCAGCAGTTTCACTCGAAAACCCACAGGGGACAGGGACTCTAACGAGCAGTACGTC.

This clonotype was detected a few times. This sequence joins TRBV27 and TRBJ2-1; D unclear. CDR3 size: 13 residues. V lost 0 bases, J lost 7 bases, and 7 bases lay in between. CDR1 is MNHEY and CDR2 is SMNVEV in the germline V gene (reference sequence). The CDR3 nucleotides read TGTGCCAGCAGTTTATCGATCAGGAATGAGCAGTTCTTC. It yields the protein CASSLSIRNEQFF.

This clonotype was found a few times. The chain joins TRBV12-3 or TRBV12-4 to TRBJ2-1, with D possibly TRBD2 on 5 matching bases. There are 14 residues in the CDR3. V dropped 0 bases and J dropped 13 bases, with 16 bases sitting between them. The chain's CDR3 is CASSLALSSSTQFF. The CDR3, as DNA: TGTGCCAGCAGTTTAGCGCTATCGTCTAGCACCCAGTTCTTC.

The CDR3 DNA reads as TGTGCCAGCAGTTACTCTGAGGTGCAAGATACGCAGTATTTT. This codes for CASSYSEVQDTQYF. This chain links TRBV6-2 or TRBV6-3 with TRBJ2-3; D gene uncertain. The CDR3 runs 14 residues. Germline assignment: CDR1 MNHEY and CDR2 SVGEGT. Between the trimmed V and J ends, which lost 0 bases and 5 bases, there was a span of 9 bases.

Many counts were recorded for this clonotype. CDR3: CARPPGDALTDTQYF. CDR3 nucleotides: TGTGCCAGGCCCCCCGGGGACGCCTTGACAGATACGCAGTATTTT. This chain uses TRBV2 with TRBJ2-3, with D possibly called TRBD1 or TRBD2 (5 bases each). Trimming removed 9 bases at V and 3 bases at J, with 19 bases between. The CDR3 sequence is 15 residues long. CDR1 and CDR2 (germline): SNHLY, FYNNEI.

This clonotype showed up just a few times. A junction end diverges from the germline sequence, so it may reflect a read error. The chain recombines TRBV15 with TRBJ2-2; D remains ambiguous. The CDR3 runs 13 residues. In germline, CDR1 is LNHNV, CDR2 YYDKDF (reference sequence). CDR3 nucleotide sequence: TGTGCCACCAGCAGAGGGATCACCGGCGAGCTGTTTTTT. Translated: CATSRGITGELFF.